Shown below are 12 T cell receptor beta chains from a single sample sequenced in a study of blood T cell repertoires in COVID-19. Repertoires were generated with immunoSEQ multiplex PCR, while TCRdb's copy carries only in-frame clones and drops some. The sample records approximately 46,000 clones, 80% to 90% being singletons. Specimen: peripheral blood. Every receptor here comes from a man between 65 and 79 years old with active COVID-19.

The rearrangement links TRBV5-4 to TRBJ2-2, with 16 bases aligning to TRBD2. The germline CDR1 and CDR2 sequences are SGHNT and YYREEE (reference sequence). The CDR3 spans 18 residues. Losses at the gene ends were 3 bases for V and 3 bases for J; bases not matched to a gene: 5. CDR3 protein: CASSSGTSGGGHTGELFF. The CDR3 nucleotides are TGTGCCAGCAGCTCAGGGACTAGCGGGGGGGGCCACACCGGGGAGCTGTTTTTT. Drawing the rest from reference TRBV5-4 and TRBJ2-2, the complete variable domain is ETGVTQSPTHLIKTRGQQVTLRCSSQSGHNTVSWYQQALGQGPQFIFQYYREEENGRGNFPPRFSGLQFPNYSSELNVNALELDDSALYLCASSSGTSGGGHTGELFFGEGSRLTVL.

V usage is TRBV5-1 and J usage is TRBJ2-3; D not certain. Germline V gives CDR1 SGHRS, CDR2 YFSETQ. Trimming shortened V by 4 bases and J by 0 bases, and 9 bases separated the two germline ends. This CDR3 spans 14 amino acids. CDR3 coding DNA: TGCGCCAGCAGCCCGACTCACAGCACAGATACGCAGTATTTT. This gives the protein CASSPTHSTDTQYF.

This chain uses TRBV19 with TRBJ1-1, with TRBD1 identical over 7 bases. V trimming: 6 bases; J trimming: 3 bases; junction bases outside the gene matches: 4. Germline V gene lookup returns CDR1 LNHDA and CDR2 SQIVND (reference sequence). The CDR3 is 13 amino acids. DNA of the CDR3: TGTGCCAGTAGAAAAGACAGGGACACTGAAGCTTTCTTT. Translated, it gives CASRKDRDTEAFF.

The V call is TRBV28, the J call TRBJ2-7, with 7 nucleotides matching TRBD1. The CDR3 contains 15 residues. J gave up 0 bases and V 5 bases, and 7 bases lay outside the gene matches. Germline assignment: CDR1 MDHEN and CDR2 SYDVKM. The CDR3 nucleotides are TGTGCCAGCAGTCCGGGACAGCAATCCTCCTACGAGCAGTACTTC. Translated: CASSPGQQSSYEQYF.

V gene TRBV29-1 combines with J gene TRBJ2-1; tentative D call: TRBD1 (6 bases). V was clipped by 4 bases and J by 3 bases, with 13 bases between them. Germline CDR1 SQVTM, CDR2 ANQGSEA. This CDR3 spans 14 amino acids. The CDR3: CSVGRTEDYNEQFF. The CDR3 DNA follows: TGCAGCGTTGGAAGGACAGAAGACTACAATGAGCAGTTCTTC.

This chain links TRBV28 with TRBJ2-4; TRBD2 is a possible D gene (7 bases). V was clipped by 8 bases and J by 0 bases, with 20 bases between them. Germline CDR1 and CDR2: MDHEN and SYDVKM. The CDR3 length is 17 residues. The CDR3 DNA is TGTGCCAGCGGGTCGACTGGGGGGGCCTTAGCCAAAAACATTCAGTACTTC. This translates into CASGSTGGALAKNIQYF.

The genes are TRBV6-2 or TRBV6-3 and TRBJ2-1; 10 bases are shared with TRBD1. The V segment lost 1 base and the J segment 9 bases; nucleotides outside the gene matches: 6. This CDR3 contains 15 residues. Per germline, CDR1 MNHEY and CDR2 SVGEGT. This chain's CDR3 is CASSYFGTGAGEQFF. The CDR3 DNA reads as TGTGCCAGCAGTTACTTCGGGACAGGGGCGGGTGAGCAGTTCTTC.

This chain connects TRBV5-5 to TRBJ2-5; D might be TRBD1 (6 bases). CDR1 SGHKS and CDR2 YYEKEE come from the germline V gene (reference sequence). V was trimmed by 4 bases and J by 2 bases, leaving 15 bases between them. The CDR3 has 15 amino acids. The CDR3 bases are TGTGCCAGCAGCCCACAGGGAGACTGGCAAGAGACCCAGTACTTC. Translating gives CASSPQGDWQETQYF. The full variable domain, with the rest looked up from reference TRBV5-5 and TRBJ2-5, is DAGVTQSPTHLIKTRGQQVTLRCSPISGHKSVSWYQQVLGQGPQFIFQYYEKEERGRGNFPDRFSARQFPNYSSELNVNALLLGDSALYLCASSPQGDWQETQYFGPGTRLLVL.

V and J are TRBV6-5 and TRBJ1-2, with TRBD1 identical over 10 bases. V lost 5 bases, J lost 4 bases, and 4 bases stayed unmatched. Germline-derived CDR1 and CDR2 are MNHEY and SVGAGI. The CDR3 totals 14 residues. CDR3 residues: CASSRQGAGYGYTF. The CDR3 region has the DNA TGTGCCAGCAGTAGACAGGGGGCGGGCTATGGCTACACCTTC.

V usage is TRBV19 and J usage is TRBJ2-7; D is possibly TRBD2 (5 bases). The V end lost 4 bases, the J end lost 2 bases, and 15 bases lay between the germline ends. The CDR3 runs to 15 residues. The V gene's germline CDR1 is LNHDA and CDR2 SQIVND (reference sequence). As DNA, the CDR3 is TGTGCCAGTAGTACAAGACTAAACGTTCCCTACGAGCAGTACTTC. Its protein product is CASSTRLNVPYEQYF.

The chain combines TRBV19 with TRBJ2-1, with 7 bases lining up with TRBD1. The germline gives CDR1 LNHDA, CDR2 SQIVND (reference sequence). The CDR3 consists of 14 residues. The V gene end was trimmed by 6 bases and the J gene end by 6 bases; junction bases not matched to a gene: 8. DNA of the CDR3: TGTGCCAGTAGACCATTTGGACAGGCCAATGAGCAGTTCTTC. It codes for CASRPFGQANEQFF.

The rearrangement uses TRBV6-6 and TRBJ2-5, with 13 bases identical to TRBD2. The V segment lost 5 bases and the J segment 6 bases; nucleotides outside the gene matches: 18. There are 19 residues in the CDR3. The V gene's germline CDR1 is MNHNY and CDR2 SVGAGI (reference sequence). CDR3 sequence reads: CASSPDPRTSGGPGKTQYF. CDR3 DNA: TGTGCCAGCAGTCCAGACCCAAGGACTAGCGGGGGTCCAGGGAAGACCCAGTACTTC.